One T cell receptor (beta chain) is described in this entry. Germline V lookup: CDR1 GTSNPN, CDR2 SVGIG (reference sequence). Trimming removed 4 bases at V and 7 bases at J, with 11 bases between. The CDR3 extends over 13 amino acids. The sample is drawn from a study of blood T cell repertoires in COVID-19. Turning to the study itself: Material from acute and convalescent COVID-19 was sourced from the United States, Italy and Spain.

How the authors handled the data: Estimates of nucleated cell counts were drawn from the amplification of reference gene primers. Data came from immunoSEQ multiplex PCR; TCRdb stores just in-frame clones and leaves some out. V and J calls and clone size are those listed in that table; D and trimming were worked out from the DNA. The repertoire consists of 110,000 to 150,000 clones, with 80% to 90% occurring once and the leading ten covering over 9%. Symptom resolution, clearance, or two negative PCRs marked donors in Cohort 3 as recovered. The sequencing input was PBMCs or T cells enriched from blood (not recorded which). The chain carries TRBV30 and TRBJ1-6; D perhaps matches TRBD1 (5 bases). The receptor was derived from a man between 60 and 70 years old who had recovered from COVID-19. DNA for the CDR3: TGTGCCTGGAAATCGGGGGTAAATTCACCCCTCCACTTT. Translated, it gives CAWKSGVNSPLHF.